There are many counts of the clone carrying this TCR beta chain. Its antigen is unidentified. Amplification yielded TCR beta CDR3 regions, with RNA transcripts as the source. First-round RT-PCR with HTBI primers amplified the TCR CDR3 region. TCRdb recomputed calls from the multiplex PCR reads with MiXCR, one row per CDR3 protein. Among roughly 250,000 distinct CDR3 sequences listed, about 14% were seen once. Clinical symptoms, serum thyroxine and TRAb, thyroid ultrasound and orbital computed tomography together formed the diagnostic basis. The CDR3 runs 17 residues. Germline-derived CDR1 and CDR2 are LNHDA and SQIVND (reference sequence). Trimming shortened V by 1 base and J by 2 bases, and 15 bases separated the two germline ends. This specimen comes from a study of T cells in Graves' hyperthyroidism and ophthalmopathy. Study-wide results and limits: Most thyroid clonotypes expanded above 0.001 appeared in blood too. For ophthalmopathy, model prediction preceded onset by a median roughly 5.9 months.

The TCR comes from a woman between 40 and 50 years old with Graves' hyperthyroidism that later progressed to Graves' ophthalmopathy. The chain has TRBV19 and TRBJ1-5, with D perhaps matching TRBD1 (5 bases). Source material: blood. Written as DNA, the CDR3 is TGTGCCAGTAGTATAGTTGACAGCTGGGGGGGCAATCAGCCCCAGCATTTT. This translates into CASSIVDSWGGNQPQHF.